This TCR beta chain was sequenced during a study of cytomegalovirus exposure and HLA in healthy donors. CDR1 is SGHRS and CDR2 is YFSETQ in the germline V gene. CDR3 length equals 14 residues. V lost 2 bases and J lost 4; bases outside the gene matches: 4. The repertoire was sequenced with immunoSEQ multiplex PCR; TCRdb's copy has only in-frame clones and lacks some. The data contain 150,000 or so clones, 85% to 90% of them seen just once; the ten biggest clones take up 0.95% to 1.5%. The chain uses TRBV5-1 and TRBJ2-3; 7 nucleotides line up with TRBD1. The sequence was obtained from a woman aged 18-29 years in good health and CMV-seronegative. The sequencing input was PBMCs. CDR3 DNA sequence: TGCGCCAGCAGCTTCCGACAGGGACCAGATACGCAGTATTTT. Its protein product is CASSFRQGPDTQYF.